What follows are 11 T cell receptor beta chains derived from one specimen sequenced in a study of cytomegalovirus exposure and HLA in healthy donors. The PCR ran on 60 Vbeta and 13 Jbeta primers. Produced via immunoSEQ multiplex PCR; TCRdb's table is partial and in-frame only. This sample has fewer than 200,000 clones, with 82% found just once. What was sequenced was PBMCs. Every receptor here comes from a male donor in good health and CMV-seronegative.

The CDR3 sequence: CASSLAELRSGNTIYF. CDR3 coding DNA: TGTGCCAGCAGCTTAGCGGAACTACGCTCTGGAAACACCATATATTTT. The chain is built from TRBV7-2 and TRBJ1-3; no firm D call. Germline CDR1 reads SGHTA; CDR2 reads FQGNSA. The CDR3 spans 16 residues. Trimming pared 0 bases from V and 0 bases from J, leaving 9 bases between.

The chain combines TRBV7-9 with TRBJ1-1, with 9 positions matching TRBD1. Trimming at V came to 5 bases and at J to 6 bases, leaving 13 bases not matched to a gene. Germline assignment: CDR1 SEHNR and CDR2 FQNEAQ (reference sequence). The CDR3 contains 16 residues. The DNA of the CDR3 is TGTGCCAGCAGCACCCGCGCGGGACAGGGCGAACCTGAAGCTTTCTTT. As protein: CASSTRAGQGEPEAFF.

The rearrangement joins TRBV11-2 to TRBJ2-2; tentatively, D is TRBD2 (6 bases). The CDR3 runs 12 residues. With 5 bases removed from V and 6 bases from J, the gap between germline ends came to 7 bases. Germline V gene data show CDR1 as SGHAT and CDR2 as FQNNGV. CDR3 sequence: CASSPGAGELFF. The CDR3 DNA sequence: TGTGCCAGCAGCCCGGGAGCCGGGGAGCTGTTTTTT.

The chain recombines TRBV28 with TRBJ2-7, with TRBD1 as a possible D gene (6 bases). The germline V and J ends were trimmed by 8 bases and 9 bases, with 20 bases remaining between them. Germline-derived CDR1 and CDR2 are MDHEN and SYDVKM. The CDR3 spans 13 residues. The CDR3 region is CASSTTGFSGQYF. In DNA form, the CDR3 reads TGTGCCAGCTCAACCACAGGGTTTTCCGGGCAGTACTTC.

The chain links TRBV5-5 to TRBJ2-7, with D tentatively TRBD2 (6 bases). V was pared by 4 bases and J by 3 bases, with 8 bases between. This CDR3 region has 12 residues. Germline loops: CDR1 SGHKS, CDR2 YYEKEE (reference sequence). CDR3 in amino acids: CASSGGNYEQYF. Written as DNA, the CDR3 is TGTGCCAGCAGCGGAGGGAACTACGAGCAGTACTTC.

This clone occurred once. J is TRBJ2-1 and V is TRBV15, with D perhaps TRBD2 (6 bases). Germline V gives CDR1 LNHNV, CDR2 YYDKDF (reference sequence). CDR3 length: 15 amino acids. V lost 1 base to trimming and J lost 16 bases, with 23 bases between them. Here the CDR3 DNA reads TGTGCCACCAGCAGAGGGCGATTTGACAAAGCTAGCGCTTTCTTC. It codes for CATSRGRFDKASAFF. Together with reference TRBV15 and TRBJ2-1, the CDR3 gives the full variable domain: DAMVIQNPRYQVTQFGKPVTLSCSQTLNHNVMYWYQQKSSQAPKLLFHYYDKDFNNEADTPDNFQSRRPNTSFCFLDIRSPGLGDTAMYLCATSRGRFDKASAFFGPGTRLTVL.

This chain connects TRBV2 to TRBJ1-2; no firm D call. The germline V gene encodes CDR1 SNHLY and CDR2 FYNNEI. Trimming removed 10 bases at V and 7 bases at J, with 13 bases between. The CDR3 loop spans 11 amino acids. Here the CDR3 DNA reads TGTGCCAACCAAATCGGGGTTGGCTACACCTTC. Protein: CANQIGVGYTF.

The J gene is TRBJ1-1, the V gene TRBV7-9, with D perhaps TRBD1 (5 bases). Trimming removed 5 bases at V and 1 base at J, with 11 bases between. Germline V gene data show CDR1 as SEHNR and CDR2 as FQNEAQ (reference sequence). The CDR3 is made up of 14 amino acids. The DNA of the CDR3 is TGTGCCAGCAGCCCGACAGCTACGAACACTGAAGCTTTCTTT. Translating it yields CASSPTATNTEAFF.

DNA for the CDR3: TGTGCCAGCAGCCGCCTAAGGATACTAGCCGATGAGACCCAGTACTTC. Protein sequence: CASSRLRILADETQYF. The chain carries TRBV14 and TRBJ2-5; TRBD2 is a possible D gene (6 bases). The CDR3 is 16 amino acids. Germline V lookup: CDR1 SGHDN, CDR2 FVKESK. Between the trimmed V and J ends, which lost 4 bases and 5 bases, there was a span of 20 bases.

The genes are TRBV2 and TRBJ2-5; unclear D gene. The J call may be wrong; the DNA end is better matched by TRBJ2-7. The germline V gene encodes CDR1 SNHLY and CDR2 FYNNEI. The length of the CDR3 is 11 residues. DNA for the CDR3: TGTGCCAGCGCCGAGGCCTACGAGCAGTACTTC. Protein product: CASAEAYEQYF.

The chain has TRBV2 and TRBJ2-5; D remains unclear. CDR1 SNHLY and CDR2 FYNNEI come from the germline V gene. The CDR3 is made up of 15 amino acids. V was shortened by 0 bases and J by 1 base, with 9 bases between the two germline ends. Here the CDR3 DNA reads TGTGCCAGCAGTGAAGCGCGAGTGATCCAAGAGACCCAGTACTTC. Translation: CASSEARVIQETQYF.